A single sample gave rise to the 26 T cell receptor beta chains below, sequenced in a study of cytomegalovirus exposure and HLA in healthy donors. This PCR relied on a set of 60 Vbeta primers and 13 Jbeta primers. Assay used: immunoSEQ multiplex PCR; TCRdb lists only in-frame clones, some missing. In the table there are 100,000 to 150,000 clones, around 80% of which are singletons. Sequenced material: PBMCs. Receptor source: a man aged 25 to 45 in good health and CMV-seronegative.

This clone was observed a handful of times. This chain uses TRBV10-2 with TRBJ2-5; D gene ambiguous. Germline lookup yields CDR1 WSHSY and CDR2 SAAADI. The CDR3 consists of 11 residues. The germline V and J ends were trimmed by 3 bases and 5 bases, with 4 bases remaining between them. The CDR3 sequence is CASSDSETQYF. The DNA for the CDR3 is TGCGCCAGCAGTGATAGTGAGACCCAGTACTTC.

The chain uses TRBV5-6 and TRBJ2-3, with TRBD1 as a possible D gene (5 bases). CDR3 length: 15 amino acids. The V end lost 0 bases, the J end lost 1 base, and 9 bases lay between the germline ends. Germline V gene lookup returns CDR1 SGHDT and CDR2 YYEEEE. In nucleotides, the CDR3 is TGTGCCAGCAGCTTGGTGGGGCAAGGCACAGATACGCAGTATTTT. Its protein is CASSLVGQGTDTQYF.

V and J are TRBV7-9 and TRBJ1-5, with TRBD1 matching 7 bases. The CDR3 runs 14 residues. V lost 4 bases to trimming and J lost 6 bases; unmatched junction nucleotides: 6. The germline CDR1 and CDR2 sequences are SEHNR and FQNEAQ (reference sequence). The CDR3 nucleotides are TGTGCCAGCAGCTCAAACAGGGGTCGTCAGCCCCAGCATTTT. This translates into CASSSNRGRQPQHF.

V and J are TRBV6-5 and TRBJ2-7, with 7 bases lining up with TRBD1. The germline CDR1 and CDR2 sequences are MNHEY and SVGAGI. There are 11 residues in the CDR3. DNA for the CDR3: TGTGCTTCGACAGGGCTGAACGAGCAGTACTTC. Translating gives CASTGLNEQYF.

V gene TRBV30 combines with J gene TRBJ2-1, with a possible D match to TRBD1 (6 bases). V lost 3 bases to trimming and J lost 4 bases, with 13 bases between them. CDR1 GTSNPN and CDR2 SVGIG come from the germline V gene (reference sequence). CDR3 length: 14 residues. The CDR3 bases are TGTGCCTGGAGGGAACAGGGTCATTACAATGAGCAGTTCTTC. Translation: CAWREQGHYNEQFF.

The V call is TRBV30, the J call TRBJ2-5; tentatively, D is TRBD1 (6 bases). CDR1 GTSNPN and CDR2 SVGIG come from the germline V gene (reference sequence). The germline V and J ends were trimmed by 4 bases and 4 bases, with 22 bases remaining between them. The CDR3 totals 16 residues. For the CDR3, the DNA is TGTGCCTGGAATCAGAAGACGGGCAGGGGTGTAGAGACCCAGTACTTC. Translating gives CAWNQKTGRGVETQYF.

The genes are TRBV10-3 and TRBJ1-1, with 8 bases aligning to TRBD1. The CDR3 extends over 15 amino acids. The germline V gene has CDR1 ENHRY and CDR2 SYGVKD. The trim removed 5 bases at V and 4 bases at J, leaving 9 bases unmatched. CDR3 in DNA: TGTGCCATCAGTCTTAGTCAGGGGGCGTTCACTGAAGCTTTCTTT. This gives the protein CAISLSQGAFTEAFF.

The V call is TRBV10-3, the J call TRBJ1-5; 7 nucleotides line up with TRBD1. V was pared by 10 bases and J by 3 bases, with 9 bases of the junction left unmatched. Per germline, CDR1 ENHRY and CDR2 SYGVKD. This CDR3 region has 14 residues. CDR3 sequence: CATRSGTDNQPQHF. In nucleotides, the CDR3 is TGTGCCACCCGCTCCGGGACAGACAATCAGCCCCAGCATTTT.

The CDR3 DNA reads as TGTGCCAGCAACGAACAGGGCTGGGGCACTGAAGCTTTCTTT. Its translation: CASNEQGWGTEAFF. The chain recombines TRBV6-5 with TRBJ1-1; D perhaps matches TRBD1 (6 bases). Trimming removed 7 bases at V and 4 bases at J, with 16 bases between. Per germline, CDR1 MNHEY and CDR2 SVGAGI. The CDR3 is 14 amino acids.

The rearrangement joins TRBV11-2 to TRBJ2-1; D possibly corresponds to TRBD2 (6 bases). CDR1 is SGHAT and CDR2 is FQNNGV in the germline V gene. This CDR3 comprises 16 residues. Trimming took 5 bases from V and 6 from J, leaving 20 bases between them. This CDR3 reads CASSPRGSSRTNEQFF. The CDR3 bases are TGTGCCAGCAGCCCGCGGGGATCTTCCAGAACCAATGAGCAGTTCTTC.

This chain joins TRBV28 and TRBJ1-4, with a possible D match to TRBD1 (5 bases). CDR3 length: 15 amino acids. Trimming cost V 2 bases and J 8 bases, with 15 bases left between them. Germline assignment: CDR1 MDHEN and CDR2 SYDVKM. CDR3 sequence reads: CASSLGGGREEKLFF. DNA of the CDR3: TGTGCCAGCAGTTTAGGGGGGGGTAGGGAGGAAAAACTGTTTTTT.

The V call is TRBV5-5, the J call TRBJ2-5; tentatively, D is TRBD1 (5 bases). The V gene lost 2 bases and the J gene lost 3 bases, with 11 bases spanning the gap. The CDR3 contains 14 residues. CDR1 and CDR2 from the germline V gene are SGHKS and YYEKEE (reference sequence). The DNA for the CDR3 is TGTGCCAGCAGCTTCTCCCCAGGGAAAGAGACCCAGTACTTC. Translating gives CASSFSPGKETQYF.

V gene TRBV18 combines with J gene TRBJ1-4; 9 positions match TRBD1. In germline, CDR1 is KGHSH, CDR2 LQKENI. The CDR3 has 17 residues. With 0 bases clipped from V and 13 bases from J, the junction kept 15 bases outside the gene matches. CDR3 protein: CASSPPLAGQGGNGLFF. The CDR3 coding sequence is TGTGCCAGCTCACCACCCTTGGCGGGACAGGGAGGGAATGGACTGTTTTTT.

V usage is TRBV27 and J usage is TRBJ1-5, with a tentative D call TRBD1 (6 bases). This CDR3 has 15 amino acids. The V and J ends lost 7 bases and 0 bases respectively, with 13 bases between them. Germline-derived CDR1 and CDR2 are MNHEY and SMNVEV (reference sequence). The CDR3 nucleotides are TGTGCCAGCACGAAAACAGGGTATAGCAATCAGCCCCAGCATTTT. Its translation is CASTKTGYSNQPQHF.

The chain recombines TRBV19 with TRBJ2-7; tentative D call: TRBD1 (6 bases). Looked up from germline, CDR1 is LNHDA and CDR2 is SQIVND (reference sequence). Trimming shortened V by 4 bases and J by 3 bases, and 13 bases separated the two germline ends. This CDR3 is 14 amino acids long. The CDR3 reads CASSNPPDSYEQYF. The CDR3 DNA is TGTGCCAGTAGTAACCCACCGGACAGCTACGAGCAGTACTTC. The variable domain in full, with the rest retrieved from reference TRBV19 and TRBJ2-7, is DGGITQSPKYLFRKEGQNVTLSCEQNLNHDAMYWYRQDPGQGLRLIYYSQIVNDFQKGDIAEGYSVSREKKESFPLTVTSAQKNPTAFYLCASSNPPDSYEQYFGPGTRLTVT.

This chain uses TRBV5-4 with TRBJ2-3, with D possibly TRBD1 on 6 matching bases. The CDR3 loop spans 13 amino acids. The ends were cut back, 0 bases at V and 4 bases at J, with 6 bases in the middle. CDR1 is SGHNT, CDR2 YYREEE, per germline (reference sequence). The CDR3 bases are TGTGCCAGCAGCTTGGAGGGGGCAGATACGCAGTATTTT. This encodes CASSLEGADTQYF.

The rearrangement joins TRBV2 to TRBJ2-7, with 9 positions matching TRBD2. From germline, CDR1 is SNHLY and CDR2 FYNNEI. Trimming cost V 4 bases and J 7 bases; bases outside gene matches: 17. The CDR3 sequence is 17 residues long. DNA for the CDR3: TGTGCCAGCAGTGCAGGGGTAAGACTAGCGGCGACGGAAGAGCAGTACTTC. This translates into CASSAGVRLAATEEQYF.

This clone was counted a single time. The chain has TRBV6-4 and TRBJ2-7, with a tentative D call TRBD2 (6 bases). Germline values: CDR1 MRHNA, CDR2 SNTAGT. V dropped 4 bases and J dropped 3 bases, with 10 bases sitting between them. The CDR3 loop spans 13 amino acids. DNA of the CDR3: TGTGCCAGCAGTGTCGAGGGAGGCTACGAGCAGTACTTC. Translated, it gives CASSVEGGYEQYF.

The chain carries TRBV2 and TRBJ1-1; D unresolved. Trimming took off 2 bases at V and 1 base at J, with 11 bases between the two ends. Germline CDR1 reads SNHLY; CDR2 reads FYNNEI. The CDR3 is made up of 15 amino acids. The CDR3 region has the DNA TGTGCCAGCAGTGAATCCCCCCTAGGGAACACTGAAGCTTTCTTT. Protein product: CASSESPLGNTEAFF.

The J gene is TRBJ2-3, the V gene TRBV5-1; possible D gene TRBD2, 6 bases. Germline V CDR1 and CDR2: SGHRS, YFSETQ. The CDR3 is 15 amino acids. The V gene lost 0 bases and the J gene lost 3 bases, with 11 bases spanning the gap. The CDR3 DNA reads TGCGCCAGCAGCTTGGTTGGAGGGGAAACAGATACGCAGTATTTT. Amino acid sequence: CASSLVGGETDTQYF.

V is TRBV29-1 and J is TRBJ1-2, with 7 bases aligning to TRBD1. From germline, CDR1 is SQVTM and CDR2 ANQGSEA. V was clipped by 0 bases and J by 0 bases; unmatched bases: 4. The CDR3 contains 15 residues. CDR3 loop: CSVEDGQASNYGYTF. The CDR3 region has the DNA TGCAGCGTTGAAGATGGACAGGCCTCTAACTATGGCTACACCTTC.

This chain uses TRBV5-1 with TRBJ2-7; 8 bases align to TRBD2. Germline V gives CDR1 SGHRS, CDR2 YFSETQ. The CDR3 covers 13 residues. Losses at the gene ends were 1 base for V and 6 bases for J; bases not matched to a gene: 3. The CDR3 region is CASSLTGTSEQYF. CDR3 in DNA: TGCGCCAGCAGCTTGACCGGGACTAGCGAGCAGTACTTC.

V gene TRBV7-7 combines with J gene TRBJ2-5, with D hard to call. CDR1 SSHAT and CDR2 FNYEAQ come from the germline V gene (reference sequence). This CDR3 is built from 12 residues. V shed 0 bases and J shed 5 bases, with 4 bases lying between them. CDR3 loop: CASSLAMETQYF. The CDR3 bases are TGTGCCAGCAGCTTAGCCATGGAGACCCAGTACTTC.

The chain uses TRBV20-1 and TRBJ1-1; no definite D call. The CDR3 has 11 amino acids. Trimming left V 5 bases short and J 1 base short, with 5 bases between. Germline lookup yields CDR1 DFQATT and CDR2 SNEGSKA (reference sequence). The CDR3 nucleotides read TGCAGTGCTCCCAGGAACACTGAAGCTTTCTTT. Its translation: CSAPRNTEAFF.

This chain joins TRBV27 and TRBJ1-1; no definite D call. V lost 1 base and J 1 base, leaving 4 bases between the germline ends. Germline V lookup: CDR1 MNHEY, CDR2 SMNVEV (reference sequence). The CDR3 spans 13 residues. The CDR3, as DNA: TGTGCCAGCAGTTTATTCCAGAACACTGAAGCTTTCTTT. This sequence encodes CASSLFQNTEAFF.

The CDR3 coding sequence is TGTGCCAGTAGTATAGATGGGCTGGCTGAAGCTTTCTTT. Protein: CASSIDGLAEAFF. This chain connects TRBV19 to TRBJ1-1; no clear D gene. Germline V gives CDR1 LNHDA, CDR2 SQIVND (reference sequence). The CDR3 sequence is 13 residues long. Trimming took off 0 bases at V and 6 bases at J, with 8 bases between the two ends.